This TCR beta chain was captured in a study of blood T cells in healthy people across ages. The study, taken as a whole, reports: A strong correlation was seen between TCR beta diversity and naive T cell percentage. Expanded clonotype shifts may have been confounded, as the donors had an unknown CMV status. Underestimates were what the diversity estimates from one million T cells were considered to be.

A second PCR of about 7 to 11 cycles used a sample-barcoded 5' primer and a J-beta primer mix. TCRdb recomputed calls from the 5' RACE reads with MiXCR, one row per CDR3 protein. The sample yields 700,000 to 950,000 distinct CDR3 sequences, roughly two fifths seen once. Details on this clonotype: Its antigen is unidentified.

Germline V lookup: CDR1 MNHEY, CDR2 SMNVEV (reference sequence). This CDR3 region has 14 residues. Trimming cost V 0 bases and J 6 bases, with 8 bases left between them. Those donating, healthy Caucasian individuals from Russia, were aged 6 to 90. Input material: blood. The V and J genes are TRBV27 and TRBJ1-4; tentatively, D is TRBD1 (5 bases). The receptor was isolated from a woman aged 60-75 years in good health. The CDR3, as DNA: TGTGCCAGCAGTTTATCAGGGGACGATGAAAAACTGTTTTTT. Encoded protein: CASSLSGDDEKLFF.